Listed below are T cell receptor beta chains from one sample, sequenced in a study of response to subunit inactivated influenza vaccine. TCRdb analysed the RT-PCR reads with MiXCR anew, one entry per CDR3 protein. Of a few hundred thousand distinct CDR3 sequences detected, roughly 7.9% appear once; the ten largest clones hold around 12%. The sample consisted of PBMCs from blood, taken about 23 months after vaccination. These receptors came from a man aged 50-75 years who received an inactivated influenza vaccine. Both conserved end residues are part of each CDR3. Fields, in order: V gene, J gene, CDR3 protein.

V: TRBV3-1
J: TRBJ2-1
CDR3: CASSQDLGYSYNEQFF

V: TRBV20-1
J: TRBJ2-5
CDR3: CSATDPQGSQETQYF

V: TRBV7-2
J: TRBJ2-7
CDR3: CASSLSLADSYEQYF

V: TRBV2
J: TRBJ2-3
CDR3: CASSEITIGYTQYF

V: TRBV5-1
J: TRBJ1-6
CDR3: CASKFAAADGSPLHF

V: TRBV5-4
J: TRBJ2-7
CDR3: CASSLNTEEFYEQYF

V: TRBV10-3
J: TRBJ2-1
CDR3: CAITDPGSWPNEQFF

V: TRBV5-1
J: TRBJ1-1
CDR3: CASSLRTGMENTEAFF

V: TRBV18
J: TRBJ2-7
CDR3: CASSPLVGSYEQYF

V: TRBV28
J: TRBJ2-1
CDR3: CASSSYWESSYNEQFF

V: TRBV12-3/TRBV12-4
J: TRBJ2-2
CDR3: CASSLTGQAGELFF

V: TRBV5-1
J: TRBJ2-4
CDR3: CASSYQNIQYF